This T cell receptor beta chain emerged from a study of radiation and T cells in renal cell carcinoma. Notes on the study in general: In blood, top tumor clones expanded by 2 weeks, shrinking by 4. Without pretreatment biopsies, baseline tumor clonotype presence was undetermined.

This clone was recorded many times. Its cognate antigen is unknown. The method was immunoSEQ multiplex PCR; TCRdb's version includes in-frame clones alone and lacks a portion of them. The repertoire has roughly 90,000 clones, around 85% of them found once; the top ten carry roughly a tenth. The CDR3 runs 14 residues. Trimming at V came to 6 bases and at J to 0 bases, leaving 3 bases not matched to a gene. Germline values: CDR1 MNHNY, CDR2 SVGAGI (reference sequence). Time point given: blood 4 weeks post-SBRT, at nephrectomy. Treatment reported: 15 Gy SBRT to primary tumor, nephrectomy 4 weeks later. Nephrectomy followed 15 Gy stereotactic body radiation by 4 weeks. Blood was sampled at baseline, 2 weeks and 4 weeks after SBRT.

Sequencing used blood, obtained from a patient whose treatment included radiotherapy and nephrectomy. The clonotype originates from a man in his fifties with renal cell carcinoma. V and J are TRBV6-6 and TRBJ1-1, with 8 nucleotides matching TRBD1. CDR3 nucleotide sequence: TGTGCCAGCAGGCAGACAGGGGTGAACACTGAAGCTTTCTTT. It translates to CASRQTGVNTEAFF.